This T cell receptor beta chain was recovered during a study of identical twins (dated by TCRdb to about 2016). Concerning the study at large: TCR alpha and beta repertoires from monozygotic twins, unrelated adults of various ages and cord blood were deep-sequenced to test whether fetal clonotypes persist. To rule out contamination, the twin experiments were replicated at different times with different library preparation protocols.

Libraries were prepared through 5' RACE. TCRdb shows the sequencer as Illumina HiSeq 2000. Template switching added a universal primer binding site, and the final cDNA carried a unique molecular identifier that allowed TCR cDNA molecules to be counted accurately. First-strand cDNA for TCR alpha and beta chains was synthesized from specific primers in the conserved constant-segment region. To control for contamination, every cDNA library carried two barcodes: a SMART-Mk sample barcode plus Illumina barcodes. TruSeq adapter sequences and Illumina sample barcodes were added in two successive PCR steps. The TCR alpha and beta cDNA libraries were sequenced on the Illumina HiSeq platform using custom primers. Processing in the source paper ran as follows. MiGEC was used to process raw reads and extract unique molecular identifiers, and MiXCR was used to find CDR3 positions. Recombination models were inferred per individual with the repgenHMM and IGoR tools using an EM algorithm. Shared clonotype analysis was performed with the tcR package in R, normalizing sharing by the product of cloneset sizes. To study raw recombination without the effects of thymic and clonal selection, out-of-frame nonproductive sequences were analyzed. Starting from the raw public reads, TCRdb applied fastp trimming at Q25, assembled clones with MiXCR and retained in-frame beta chains. Records with the same CDR3 protein are collapsed into one entry carrying the most frequent genes and DNA. The V and J calls, along with clone size, are taken from TCRdb and not from the paper's own processing. This sample has approximately 620,000 distinct CDR3 sequences in its table, and over 8.5% of those were observed once. The ten most abundant clones make up approximately 0.94% of the sample.

There are 14 amino acids in the CDR3, from cysteine to phenylalanine inclusive. The DNA shown is the 42-base CDR3, in frame from base 1. Here V drops 7 bases and J drops 4 bases, and the junction holds 6 bases not matched to any gene. As encoded in the germline V gene (reference sequence), CDR1 is LGHDT while CDR2 is YNNKEL. Only healthy Caucasian donors were included. The twin cohort comprised three pairs of female monozygotic twins, all aged roughly 18 to 29 years. Peripheral blood mononuclear cells were the source from which RNA for the TCR libraries was isolated. Broad study findings and their caveats: Recombination models systematically underestimated out-of-frame TCR alpha sharing in monozygotic twins but agreed with sharing between unrelated individuals. In beta out-of-frame sequences, excess twin sharing was weaker, because having fewer shared sequences lowered the signal-to-noise ratio. Compared with coincidental sharing between unrelated individuals, an excess of low generation-probability sequences was observed among out-of-frame TCR alpha sequences shared between twins. Abundant cord blood beta clonotypes carried fewer insertions; young adult naive repertoires showed a weaker similar trend, while memory repertoires showed none. Zero-insertion analyses could be partly confounded by invariant T cells such as MAIT and iNKT, though diverse VJ usage argued against such confounding for most clonotypes. Because the same donors could not be followed over many years, the conclusions depended on cross-sectional statistical analysis.

This clonotype turned up a few times. This receptor's antigen is unknown. No much larger clonotype is one base removed from it; base qualities were not supplied. This same sample was also part of a study on yellow fever vaccine responses in identical twins. The second paper further reports: The T cell response to vaccination in identical twins was reported by the authors to appear partly convergent and partly personalized. The study precisely tracked vaccine-responding T cell clones in identical twins.

This clonotype originated in a woman younger than 30 in good health. The chain links TRBV3-1 with TRBJ2-3; 9 central bases correspond to TRBD1. What was sequenced was PBMCs. The nucleotide sequence is TGTGCCAGCACCACAGGGGGCGGCGCAGATACGCAGTATTTT. Its protein product is CASTTGGGADTQYF.